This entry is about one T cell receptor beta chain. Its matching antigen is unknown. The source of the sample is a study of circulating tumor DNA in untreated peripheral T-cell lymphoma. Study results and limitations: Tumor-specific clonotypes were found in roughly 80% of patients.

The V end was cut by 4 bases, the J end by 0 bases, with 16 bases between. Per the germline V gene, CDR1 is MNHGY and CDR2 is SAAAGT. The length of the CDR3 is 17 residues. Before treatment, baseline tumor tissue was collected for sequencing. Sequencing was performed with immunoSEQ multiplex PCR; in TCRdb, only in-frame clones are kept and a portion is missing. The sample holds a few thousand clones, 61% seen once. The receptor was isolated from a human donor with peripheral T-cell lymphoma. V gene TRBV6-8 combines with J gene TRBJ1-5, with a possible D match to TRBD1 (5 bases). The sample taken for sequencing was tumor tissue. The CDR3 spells CASSSGGGGNSNQPQHF. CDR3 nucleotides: TGTGCCAGCAGTTCCGGGGGGGGAGGAAATAGCAATCAGCCCCAGCATTTT.